The 25 T cell receptor beta chains presented below share a single source sample, sequenced in a study of cytomegalovirus exposure and HLA in healthy donors. Both 60 Vbeta primers and 13 Jbeta primers went into the PCR. Clones were sequenced by immunoSEQ multiplex PCR, and TCRdb holds only the in-frame ones, with some missing. The table for this sample gives roughly 40,000 clones. The specimen was PBMCs. Source of these receptors: a male donor in good health and CMV-seronegative.

V and J are TRBV2 and TRBJ1-6, with 7 bases matching TRBD1. With 5 bases clipped from V and 9 bases from J, the junction kept 4 bases outside the gene matches. The CDR3 is made up of 13 amino acids. Germline V CDR1 and CDR2: SNHLY, FYNNEI. The CDR3 spells CASSRQGGSPLHF. CDR3 in DNA: TGTGCCAGCAGTCGACAGGGCGGTTCACCCCTCCACTTT.

The V call is TRBV11-2, the J call TRBJ2-7, with D perhaps matching TRBD1 (5 bases). CDR1 SGHAT and CDR2 FQNNGV come from the germline V gene. The CDR3 loop spans 14 amino acids. V was cut by 7 bases and J by 2 bases, with 15 bases left in between. CDR3 protein: CASTPGGHPYEQYF. CDR3 nucleotides: TGTGCCAGCACTCCGGGCGGACATCCCTACGAGCAGTACTTC.

V gene TRBV29-1 combines with J gene TRBJ2-1, with a possible D match to TRBD2 (5 bases). This CDR3 is built from 13 residues. Germline lookup yields CDR1 SQVTM and CDR2 ANQGSEA. The V end was cut by 6 bases, the J end by 2 bases, with 11 bases between. The CDR3 sequence: CSVEGMTYNEQFF. The CDR3 DNA follows: TGCAGCGTAGAGGGTATGACCTACAATGAGCAGTTCTTC.

The chain combines TRBV19 with TRBJ1-5; D possibly corresponds to TRBD1 (5 bases). Germline values: CDR1 LNHDA, CDR2 SQIVND (reference sequence). The CDR3 sequence is 13 residues long. The V and J ends lost 5 bases and 6 bases respectively, with 11 bases between them. The CDR3 coding sequence is TGTGCCAGTAGTCAGGGATCAAGTCAGCCCCAGCATTTT. Translation gives CASSQGSSQPQHF.

V and J are TRBV6-1 and TRBJ2-3, with 9 bases matching TRBD2. Per germline, CDR1 MNHNS and CDR2 SASEGT. This CDR3 has 16 amino acids. J was trimmed by 4 bases and V by 0 bases; bases with no gene match: 5. The CDR3 region is CASSEAGGGVSDTQYF. The CDR3 DNA reads TGTGCCAGCAGTGAAGCTGGCGGGGGGGTTTCAGATACGCAGTATTTT.

The chain recombines TRBV28 with TRBJ1-3; D not resolved. The V gene's germline CDR1 is MDHEN and CDR2 SYDVKM. V lost 3 bases and J 4 bases, leaving 10 bases between the germline ends. This CDR3 has 14 residues. CDR3 sequence: CASSFVPGGNTIYF. The CDR3 nucleotides are TGTGCCAGCAGTTTTGTCCCGGGAGGAAACACCATATATTTT.

The chain employs TRBV7-2 and TRBJ2-3, with TRBD2 matching 8 bases. The ends lost 10 bases at V and 10 bases at J; junction bases unmatched: 13. The germline CDR1 and CDR2 sequences are SGHTA and FQGNSA. The CDR3 totals 13 residues. CDR3 in amino acids: CAISTSGAGAQYF. CDR3 in DNA: TGTGCCATCTCTACTAGCGGAGCAGGTGCGCAGTATTTT.

Turning to this clone: The same CDR3 is also encoded by other DNA sequences in this sample. The chain employs TRBV13 and TRBJ2-7; 8 bases fit TRBD2. Per germline, CDR1 PRHDT and CDR2 FYEKMQ (reference sequence). The V gene end was trimmed by 6 bases and the J gene end by 3 bases; junction bases not matched to a gene: 7. This CDR3 comprises 14 residues. The CDR3 sequence: CASSRGGPVYEQYF. The CDR3 DNA reads TGTGCCAGCAGTCGCGGGGGGCCGGTCTACGAGCAGTACTTC.

This chain joins TRBV9 and TRBJ2-2; TRBD1 aligns across 9 bases. The CDR3 totals 15 residues. Trimming at V came to 2 bases and at J to 4 bases, leaving 3 bases not matched to a gene. Germline values: CDR1 SGDLS, CDR2 YYNGEE. The CDR3 sequence is CASSVGDRVTGELFF. The DNA of the CDR3 is TGTGCCAGCAGCGTGGGGGACAGGGTCACCGGGGAGCTGTTTTTT. Full variable domain (missing parts from reference TRBV9 and TRBJ2-2): DSGVTQTPKHLITATGQRVTLRCSPRSGDLSVYWYQQSLDQGLQFLIQYYNGEERAKGNILERFSAQQFPDLHSELNLSSLELGDSALYFCASSVGDRVTGELFFGEGSRLTVL.

This chain connects TRBV7-6 to TRBJ2-1; D is possibly TRBD1 (6 bases). The CDR3 extends over 12 amino acids. Germline CDR1 reads SGHVS; CDR2 reads FNYEAQ. Trimming took off 5 bases at V and 8 bases at J, with 10 bases between the two ends. The CDR3 region is CASSQTGYEQFF. For the CDR3, the DNA is TGTGCCAGCAGCCAAACAGGGTATGAGCAGTTCTTC.

CDR3 in amino acids: CASSFPSSPLHF. The CDR3 region has the DNA TGTGCCAGCAGTTTCCCCAGTTCACCCCTCCACTTT. The chain recombines TRBV27 with TRBJ1-6; D is unclear. V gave up 3 bases and J gave up 9 bases, with 6 bases separating them. Germline assignment: CDR1 MNHEY and CDR2 SMNVEV (reference sequence). The CDR3 loop spans 12 amino acids.

The J gene is TRBJ2-7, the V gene TRBV5-4; TRBD1 matches 9 bases. CDR1 SGHNT and CDR2 YYREEE come from the germline V gene (reference sequence). This CDR3 has 13 amino acids. Losses at the gene ends were 4 bases for V and 6 bases for J; bases not matched to a gene: 5. In nucleotides, the CDR3 is TGTGCCAGCAGCCCGAGGACAGGGGCCGAGCAGTACTTC. Translating it yields CASSPRTGAEQYF.

This clone is identified as medium-sized from frequency. The CDR3 loop is CASSFDRVEAFF. In DNA, the CDR3 is TGTGCCAGCAGCTTTGACAGGGTCGAAGCTTTCTTT. The rearrangement uses TRBV7-9 and TRBJ1-1; TRBD1 aligns across 7 bases. J was trimmed by 8 bases and V by 3 bases; bases with no gene match: 3. Germline assignment: CDR1 SEHNR and CDR2 FQNEAQ (reference sequence). This CDR3 contains 12 residues.

The chain is built from TRBV10-1 and TRBJ2-3, with D possibly being TRBD1 (7 bases). V gave up 2 bases and J gave up 1 base, with 16 bases separating them. Germline CDR1 and CDR2: WNHNN and SYGVQD (reference sequence). CDR3 length equals 17 residues. This chain's CDR3 is CASSEAGTVSRTDTQYF. CDR3 sequence (DNA): TGCGCCAGCAGTGAGGCGGGGACAGTGTCCCGCACAGATACGCAGTATTTT.

The V call is TRBV19, the J call TRBJ1-4, with D unresolved. Germline loops: CDR1 LNHDA, CDR2 SQIVND (reference sequence). CDR3 length: 15 residues. V was clipped by 3 bases and J by 7 bases, with 15 bases between them. The CDR3 bases are TGTGCCAGTAGTATTGGAGGGTTTAGTAGTGAAAAACTGTTTTTT. Its translation: CASSIGGFSSEKLFF.

The genes are TRBV5-4 and TRBJ1-2, with 11 bases that match TRBD1. J gave up 8 bases and V 3 bases, and 6 bases lay outside the gene matches. This CDR3 comprises 14 residues. Germline V gene sequence: CDR1 SGHNT, CDR2 YYREEE (reference sequence). CDR3 in DNA: TGTGCCAGCAGCTCGACGGGACAGGGGGGCGGCTACACCTTC. This sequence encodes CASSSTGQGGGYTF. The full variable domain, rest sourced from reference TRBV5-4 and TRBJ1-2, is ETGVTQSPTHLIKTRGQQVTLRCSSQSGHNTVSWYQQALGQGPQFIFQYYREEENGRGNFPPRFSGLQFPNYSSELNVNALELDDSALYLCASSSTGQGGGYTFGSGTRLTVV.

The chain is built from TRBV5-1 and TRBJ2-5; D not certain. The end of the DNA fits TRBJ2-7 better, so the J call may be wrong. This CDR3 contains 16 residues. Germline V gene sequence: CDR1 SGHRS, CDR2 YFSETQ. CDR3 coding DNA: TGCGCCAGCAGCTTGGACGGCTATCGGAGCTCCTACGAGCAGTACTTC. Protein sequence: CASSLDGYRSSYEQYF.

The chain uses TRBV5-1 and TRBJ1-1; no clear D gene. CDR1 and CDR2 from the germline V gene are SGHRS and YFSETQ. The CDR3 is 14 amino acids. V was trimmed by 1 base and J by 3 bases, leaving 10 bases between them. The CDR3 loop reads CASSLRGLDTEAFF. The CDR3 region has the DNA TGCGCCAGCAGCTTGCGGGGTTTGGACACTGAAGCTTTCTTT.

The rearrangement uses TRBV5-1 and TRBJ2-2; D possibly corresponds to TRBD2 (5 bases). Germline values: CDR1 SGHRS, CDR2 YFSETQ. V lost 0 bases and J lost 6, with 6 bases in between. CDR3 length equals 13 residues. Written as DNA, the CDR3 is TGCGCCAGCAGCTTGGGGGGAGCCGGGGAGCTGTTTTTT. This gives the protein CASSLGGAGELFF.

The J gene is TRBJ2-3, the V gene TRBV5-5; 10 bases match TRBD2. Germline V CDR1 and CDR2: SGHKS, YYEKEE (reference sequence). V dropped 4 bases and J dropped 4; count of bases not matched to a gene: 9. The CDR3 is 16 residues long. The CDR3 sequence: CASSHNSGGPADTQYF. The DNA for the CDR3 is TGTGCCAGCAGCCATAATAGCGGGGGGCCCGCAGATACGCAGTATTTT.

The chain combines TRBV2 with TRBJ2-3, with D possibly matching TRBD2 (7 bases). Trimming left V 7 bases short and J 2 bases short, with 13 bases between. This CDR3 region has 14 residues. CDR1 is SNHLY and CDR2 is FYNNEI in the germline V gene. The CDR3: CASMAGADTDTQYF. For the CDR3, the DNA is TGTGCCAGCATGGCGGGGGCCGACACAGATACGCAGTATTTT.

The chain has TRBV30 and TRBJ1-2; D unclear. The CDR3 has 13 residues. The V gene's germline CDR1 is GTSNPN and CDR2 SVGIG (reference sequence). The V gene lost 0 bases and the J gene lost 6 bases, with 11 bases spanning the gap. CDR3 coding DNA: TGTGCCTGGAGTGTAAATCCTACCCATGGCTACACCTTC. Translated, it gives CAWSVNPTHGYTF.

The chain has TRBV9 and TRBJ2-7, with 8 bases matching TRBD2. The CDR3 contains 17 residues. Germline V lookup: CDR1 SGDLS, CDR2 YYNGEE. With 2 bases clipped from V and 1 base from J, the junction kept 11 bases outside the gene matches. Here the CDR3 reads CASSVGSSGGRSYEQYF. DNA for the CDR3: TGTGCCAGCAGCGTTGGATCGAGCGGGGGTCGATCCTACGAGCAGTACTTC.

This chain links TRBV5-4 with TRBJ2-4; possibly TRBD1 for D (6 bases). The CDR3 is 15 amino acids. Trimming left V 4 bases short and J 4 bases short, with 15 bases between. Germline CDR1 and CDR2: SGHNT and YYREEE (reference sequence). This chain's CDR3 is CASSQIGGLKNIQYF. The CDR3 nucleotides read TGTGCCAGCAGCCAGATAGGGGGTCTTAAAAACATTCAGTACTTC.

The rearrangement uses TRBV5-6 and TRBJ2-7, with TRBD1 as a possible D gene (5 bases). Germline V gives CDR1 SGHDT, CDR2 YYEEEE. This CDR3 contains 15 residues. The V end lost 0 bases, the J end lost 1 base, and 11 bases lay between the germline ends. The CDR3 sequence is CASSLGQLNSYEQYF. Here the CDR3 DNA reads TGTGCCAGCAGCTTGGGACAGCTAAATTCCTACGAGCAGTACTTC.